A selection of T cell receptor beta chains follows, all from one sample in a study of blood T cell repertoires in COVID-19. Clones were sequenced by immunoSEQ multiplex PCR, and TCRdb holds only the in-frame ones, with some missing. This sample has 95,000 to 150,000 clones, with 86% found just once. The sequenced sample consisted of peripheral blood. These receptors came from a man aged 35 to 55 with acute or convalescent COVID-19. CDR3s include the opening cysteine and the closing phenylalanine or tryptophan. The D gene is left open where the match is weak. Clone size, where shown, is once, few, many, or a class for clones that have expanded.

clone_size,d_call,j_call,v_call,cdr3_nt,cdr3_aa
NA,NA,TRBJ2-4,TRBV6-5,TGTGCCAGCAGAAACGGACAGATAGCCAAAAACATTCAGTACTTC,CASRNGQIAKNIQYF
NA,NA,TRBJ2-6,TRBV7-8,TGTGCCAGCAGCTTAGGGGGCCTCTCTGGGGCCAACGTCCTGACTTTC,CASSLGGLSGANVLTF
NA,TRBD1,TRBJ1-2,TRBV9,TGTGCCAGCAATCGCGAACAGGGGGGCGGCTACACCTTC,CASNREQGGGYTF
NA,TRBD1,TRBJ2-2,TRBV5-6,TGTGCCAGCAGCCCCGGACAGGGGGCAGACACCGGGGAGCTGTTTTTT,CASSPGQGADTGELFF
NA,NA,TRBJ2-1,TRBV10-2,TGCGCCACCTCCCAAGGGAGAATGACCTACAATGAGCAGTTCTTC,CATSQGRMTYNEQFF
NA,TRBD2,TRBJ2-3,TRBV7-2,TGTGCCAGCAGAGAAAGCGGGGGGGCCTTTTCAGATACGCAGTATTTT,CASRESGGAFSDTQYF
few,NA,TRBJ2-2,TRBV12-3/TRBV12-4,TGTGCCAGCAGATCCCCTGGGGAGCTGTTTTTT,CASRSPGELFF
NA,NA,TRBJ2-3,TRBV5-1,TGCGCCAGCAGCACCGGACTGCCTAGCACAGATACGCAGTATTTT,CASSTGLPSTDTQYF
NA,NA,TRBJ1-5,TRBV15,TGTGCCACCAGCAGAGATGTCATCGGGTCTCAGCCCCAGCATTTT,CATSRDVIGSQPQHF
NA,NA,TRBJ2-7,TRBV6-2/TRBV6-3,TGTGCCAGCAGTTACTCGACAGTACCTGAATACGAGCAGTACTTC,CASSYSTVPEYEQYF
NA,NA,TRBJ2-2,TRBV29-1,TGCAGCGTTGAAGCGGGGTCTGGGGAGCTGTTTTTT,CSVEAGSGELFF
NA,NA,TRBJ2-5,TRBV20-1,TGCAGTGCTAGTGCCATCGGGTACCAAGAGACCCAGTACTTC,CSASAIGYQETQYF
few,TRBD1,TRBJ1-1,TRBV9,TGTGCCAGCAGCTCCGGGACAGGGGGGTTCACTGAAGCTTTCTTT,CASSSGTGGFTEAFF
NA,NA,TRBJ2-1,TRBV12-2,TGTGCAAGTCGCTTAGGTAGGGGTAGCTCTTCCTACAATGAGCAGTTCTTC,CASRLGRGSSSYNEQFF
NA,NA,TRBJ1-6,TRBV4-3,TGCGCCAGCAGCCAAGGGCTCCCCAGAAGTATTTCACCCCTCCACTTT,CASSQGLPRSISPLHF
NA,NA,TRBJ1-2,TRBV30,TGTGCCTGGAGTAAGCTGGGACTCGATGGCTACACCTTC,CAWSKLGLDGYTF
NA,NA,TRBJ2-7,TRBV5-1,TGCGCCAGCAGGATCGAGTACGAGCAGTACTTC,CASRIEYEQYF
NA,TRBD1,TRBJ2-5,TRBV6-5,TGTGCCAGCAGTTTCGAGACAGGGGGTAGGGAGACCCAGTACTTC,CASSFETGGRETQYF
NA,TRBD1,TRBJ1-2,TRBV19,TGTGCCAGTACCCTGGAGGGGGCCGGCTACACCTTC,CASTLEGAGYTF
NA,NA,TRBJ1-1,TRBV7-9,TGTGCCAGCAGACAGGGATCAAGGACTGAAGCTTTCTTT,CASRQGSRTEAFF
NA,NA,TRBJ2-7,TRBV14,TGTGCCAGCAGCCGGGTAGCCAATCGGCAGGGGACGTACGAGCAGTACTTC,CASSRVANRQGTYEQYF
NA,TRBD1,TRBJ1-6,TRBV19,TGTGCCAGTAGTCCAGGGGGCTATAATTCACCCCTCCACTTT,CASSPGGYNSPLHF
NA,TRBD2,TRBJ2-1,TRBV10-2,TGCGCCAGCAGTGAGTCGCGCGGGGGGGCCTACAATGAGCAGTTCTTC,CASSESRGGAYNEQFF
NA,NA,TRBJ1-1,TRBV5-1,TGCGCCAGCAGCTTGAGCGGCCTCGACCCTGAAGCTTTCTTT,CASSLSGLDPEAFF
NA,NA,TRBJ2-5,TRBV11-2,TGTGCCAGCAGCTTGGGCTCTGCGGGCCAAGAGACCCAGTACTTC,CASSLGSAGQETQYF
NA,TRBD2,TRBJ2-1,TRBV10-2,TGCGCCAGCAGCGTACTAGCGGGAGACGGCAATGAGCAGTTCTTC,CASSVLAGDGNEQFF
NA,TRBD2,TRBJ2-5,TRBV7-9,TGTGCCAGCAGCACTAGCGGGGGGCACCAAGAGACCCAGTACTTC,CASSTSGGHQETQYF
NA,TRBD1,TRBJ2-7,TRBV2,TGTGCCAGCAGGGGGACAGGGTCCGCCTACGAGCAGTACTTC,CASRGTGSAYEQYF
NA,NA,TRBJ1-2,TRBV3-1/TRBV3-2,TGTGCCAGCAGCCAAGGAAGTGGGGGGGCTTACTATGGCTACACCTTC,CASSQGSGGAYYGYTF
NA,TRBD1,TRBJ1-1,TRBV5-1,TGCGCCAGCAGCTTGGCGACAGGGCAAGGGACTGAAGCTTTCTTT,CASSLATGQGTEAFF
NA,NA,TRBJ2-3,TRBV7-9,TGTGCCAGCAGCCCCTACCAGGGGAGAGATACGCAGTATTTT,CASSPYQGRDTQYF
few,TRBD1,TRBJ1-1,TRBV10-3,TGTGCCATCAACGGGACAGTGAACACTGAAGCTTTCTTT,CAINGTVNTEAFF
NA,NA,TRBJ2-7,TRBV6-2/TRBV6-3,TGTGCCAGCAGTTACTTATTAGGCGGAGAGCAGTACTTC,CASSYLLGGEQYF